The 26 T cell receptor beta chains below all came from one sample that was sequenced in a study of long-term antiretroviral therapy in people with HIV. With survey level as its setting, the immunoSEQ assay was v3.0. TCRdb's copy holds only in-frame clones and misses some; the assay was immunoSEQ multiplex PCR. The sample holds tens of thousands of clones, approximately 90% seen once. Sample: unsorted PBMCs, taken 3.1 years after starting antiretroviral therapy. Receptors originate from a man aged 18 to 30 with HIV.

The chain carries TRBV29-1 and TRBJ1-2; tentatively, D is TRBD1 (6 bases). Trimming pared 5 bases from V and 2 bases from J, leaving 9 bases between. The CDR3 is made up of 12 amino acids. The V gene's germline CDR1 is SQVTM and CDR2 ANQGSEA. DNA of the CDR3: TGCAGCGTTCCCGGGACAAACTATGGCTACACCTTC. Translated, it gives CSVPGTNYGYTF.

The chain recombines TRBV5-6 with TRBJ1-2; D gene ambiguous. CDR1 is SGHDT, CDR2 YYEEEE, per germline. Deletions cut 4 bases from V and 3 bases from J, with 19 bases between. The CDR3 is 16 residues long. CDR3 residues: CASSPREGRKYYGYTF. CDR3 DNA: TGTGCCAGCAGCCCTCGAGAGGGTCGGAAGTACTATGGCTACACCTTC.

J is TRBJ1-2 and V is TRBV2; 8 nucleotides align to TRBD1. The CDR3 runs to 14 residues. V was pared by 8 bases and J by 5 bases, with 10 bases of the junction left unmatched. Germline CDR1 reads SNHLY; CDR2 reads FYNNEI. CDR3 DNA sequence: TGTGCCAGCGGAGGACAGGGCCCCCCTTATGGCTACACCTTC. Translated, it gives CASGGQGPPYGYTF.

V gene TRBV6-1 combines with J gene TRBJ2-2; D unclear. CDR1 and CDR2 from the germline V gene are MNHNS and SASEGT. V shed 5 bases and J shed 9 bases, with 7 bases lying between them. CDR3 size: 11 residues. This chain's CDR3 is CASSSGRELFF. CDR3 nucleotides: TGTGCCAGCAGTTCTGGGAGGGAGCTGTTTTTT.

The rearrangement uses TRBV6-4 and TRBJ1-5; the match to TRBD1 covers 7 bases. V was clipped by 6 bases and J by 6 bases; unmatched bases: 20. This CDR3 has 18 amino acids. The germline V gene encodes CDR1 MRHNA and CDR2 SNTAGT. The CDR3 coding sequence is TGTGCCAGCAGGCAACCTAGAATGGGACAGACAGAACGTCAGCCCCAGCATTTT. Translating it yields CASRQPRMGQTERQPQHF.

This clone was detected once. This rearrangement joins TRBV2 to TRBJ2-3; TRBD1 matches 10 bases. CDR1 is SNHLY and CDR2 is FYNNEI in the germline V gene. J lost 3 bases, V lost 4 bases, and 7 bases had no gene match. The CDR3 contains 16 residues. The CDR3 sequence is CASSVGDRGGTDTQYF. CDR3 nucleotide sequence: TGTGCCAGCAGTGTAGGGGACAGGGGCGGAACAGATACGCAGTATTTT.

This clone is a singleton in its sample. The chain carries TRBV20-1 and TRBJ1-2; D may be TRBD1 (5 bases). Germline lookup yields CDR1 DFQATT and CDR2 SNEGSKA (reference sequence). The CDR3 runs to 11 residues. V lost 6 bases and J 9 bases, leaving 14 bases between the germline ends. The CDR3 DNA reads TGCAGTGCCGAGGGGCTTCTACGCTACACCTTC. It is translated as CSAEGLLRYTF.

The gene calls are TRBV28 and TRBJ1-3, with D unresolved. The CDR3 totals 13 residues. Germline V gene sequence: CDR1 MDHEN, CDR2 SYDVKM. V dropped 8 bases and J dropped 3 bases, with 11 bases sitting between them. The CDR3, as DNA: TGTGCCAGCGCTGGACTAGATGGAAACACCATATATTTT. Its translation is CASAGLDGNTIYF. The whole variable domain, filled in from reference TRBV28 and TRBJ1-3, reads DVKVTQSSRYLVKRTGEKVFLECVQDMDHENMFWYRQDPGLGLRLIYFSYDVKMKEKGDIPEGYSVSREKKERFSLILESASTNQTSMYLCASAGLDGNTIYFGEGSWLTVV.

The chain has TRBV27 and TRBJ2-1, with 9 positions matching TRBD1. V dropped 1 base and J dropped 6; count of bases not matched to a gene: 4. The CDR3 length is 15 residues. Germline V gives CDR1 MNHEY, CDR2 SMNVEV (reference sequence). The CDR3 DNA reads as TGTGCCAGCAGTTTATGGGACAGGGTTGGCAATGAGCAGTTCTTC. Translated: CASSLWDRVGNEQFF.

The chain carries TRBV5-6 and TRBJ2-5, with TRBD2 matching 7 bases. V lost 2 bases, J lost 2 bases, and 12 bases stayed unmatched. The CDR3 totals 17 residues. CDR1 and CDR2 (germline): SGHDT, YYEEEE. CDR3 amino acids: CASSFKGPVGGQETQYF. The CDR3 DNA is TGTGCCAGCAGCTTCAAGGGGCCGGTGGGGGGGCAAGAGACCCAGTACTTC.

The V gene is TRBV7-2, the J gene TRBJ2-2; D is unresolved. The CDR3 is 15 residues long. Looked up from germline, CDR1 is SGHTA and CDR2 is FQGNSA. The V and J ends lost 6 bases and 2 bases respectively, with 13 bases between them. CDR3 sequence reads: CASRMSITNTGELFF. CDR3 in DNA: TGTGCCAGCAGAATGTCGATAACCAACACCGGGGAGCTGTTTTTT.

V and J are TRBV5-1 and TRBJ1-1; tentatively, D is TRBD1 (5 bases). The CDR3 contains 13 residues. Germline-derived CDR1 and CDR2 are SGHRS and YFSETQ. V shed 3 bases and J shed 4 bases, with 10 bases lying between them. In nucleotides, the CDR3 is TGCGCCAGCAGCTCGCAGGGAGGCACTGAAGCTTTCTTT. Translation gives CASSSQGGTEAFF.

The chain couples TRBV4-1 to TRBJ2-7; 9 bases agree with TRBD1. J lost 3 bases, V lost 1 base, and 4 bases had no gene match. CDR1 is MGHRA and CDR2 is YSYEKL in the germline V gene. The CDR3 consists of 15 residues. The CDR3 DNA sequence: TGCGCCAGCAGCCAAGCTCCGGGACAGGGCTACGAGCAGTACTTC. Translation: CASSQAPGQGYEQYF.

J is TRBJ2-3 and V is TRBV4-3, with D possibly TRBD2 on 5 matching bases. The germline V gene encodes CDR1 LGHNA and CDR2 YSLEER. The CDR3 covers 15 residues. With 0 bases removed from V and 1 base from J, the gap between germline ends came to 8 bases. Here the CDR3 DNA reads TGCGCCAGCAGCCAAGAAGGGAGCCGCACAGATACGCAGTATTTT. Protein sequence: CASSQEGSRTDTQYF.

The CDR3 DNA reads TGCAGCGGTTCCCGACTAGCGGGGAACACCGGGGAGCTGTTTTTT. Protein sequence: CSGSRLAGNTGELFF. The V gene is TRBV29-1, the J gene TRBJ2-2, with TRBD2 matching over 10 bases. The CDR3 totals 15 residues. The V segment lost 7 bases and the J segment 1 base; nucleotides outside the gene matches: 6. Germline CDR1 is SQVTM and CDR2 is ANQGSEA.

The rearrangement uses TRBV27 and TRBJ2-5; perhaps TRBD2 as D (5 bases). V was pared by 3 bases and J by 1 base, with 15 bases between. This CDR3 has 16 residues. Germline V gives CDR1 MNHEY, CDR2 SMNVEV (reference sequence). CDR3 nucleotides: TGTGCCAGCAGTTTCCTACCGGGGTCCCCCCAAGAGACCCAGTACTTC. Translation: CASSFLPGSPQETQYF.

The chain has TRBV7-9 and TRBJ2-5; D ambiguous. This CDR3 is 13 amino acids long. The germline V and J ends were trimmed by 1 base and 5 bases, with 8 bases remaining between them. The germline V gene has CDR1 SEHNR and CDR2 FQNEAQ (reference sequence). The CDR3 here is CASSLEPRETQYF. Written as DNA, the CDR3 is TGTGCCAGCAGCTTAGAACCCCGGGAGACCCAGTACTTC.

This sequence joins TRBV4-2 and TRBJ2-3; 7 bases agree with TRBD1. The CDR3 has 13 amino acids. Germline lookup yields CDR1 LGHNA and CDR2 YNFKEQ. The V segment lost 6 bases and the J segment 1 base; nucleotides outside the gene matches: 1. CDR3 bases: TGTGCCAGCAGTGGACAGGGCACAGATACGCAGTATTTT. Translated, it gives CASSGQGTDTQYF.

The chain carries TRBV2 and TRBJ2-5, with D perhaps matching TRBD2 (5 bases). Trimming cost V 5 bases and J 5 bases, with 24 bases left between them. Germline V gene lookup returns CDR1 SNHLY and CDR2 FYNNEI. The CDR3 totals 17 residues. CDR3 sequence: CASSNALRGRPGETQYF. The DNA for the CDR3 is TGTGCCAGCAGTAACGCCCTCCGGGGAAGGCCTGGGGAGACCCAGTACTTC.

The V call is TRBV10-1, the J call TRBJ2-2; D gene uncertain. Per the germline V gene, CDR1 is WNHNN and CDR2 is SYGVQD (reference sequence). This CDR3 has 18 residues. V lost 0 bases and J lost 4, with 18 bases in between. CDR3 sequence reads: CASSESVGLRMTTGELFF. CDR3 DNA sequence: TGCGCCAGCAGTGAGTCTGTTGGGCTCCGGATGACCACCGGGGAGCTGTTTTTT.

This chain connects TRBV2 to TRBJ2-3, with 12 bases lining up with TRBD2. Germline lookup yields CDR1 SNHLY and CDR2 FYNNEI. This CDR3 spans 20 amino acids. V shed 6 bases, J shed 3 bases, and the junction held 19 bases outside the gene matches. The DNA for the CDR3 is TGTGCCAGCAGCGAGGCCCCCTGGCTAGCGGGAGGGCTGAGGACAGATACGCAGTATTTT. Amino acids: CASSEAPWLAGGLRTDTQYF. Full variable domain (rest looked up from reference TRBV2 and TRBJ2-3): EPEVTQTPSHQVTQMGQEVILRCVPISNHLYFYWYRQILGQKVEFLVSFYNNEISEKSEIFDDQFSVERPDGSNFTLKIRSTKLEDSAMYFCASSEAPWLAGGLRTDTQYFGPGTRLTVL.

This chain links TRBV4-2 with TRBJ1-3; D is unresolved. The V gene lost 0 bases and the J gene lost 4 bases, with 10 bases spanning the gap. The CDR3 has 15 residues. From germline, CDR1 is LGHNA and CDR2 YNFKEQ. In DNA form, the CDR3 reads TGTGCCAGCAGCCAAGAGGGCAGGTCAGGAAACACCATATATTTT. Protein: CASSQEGRSGNTIYF.

The CDR3 reads CASSLPKAGGTGELFF. The CDR3 DNA is TGTGCCAGCAGCTTACCCAAAGCGGGAGGGACCGGGGAGCTGTTTTTT. This chain uses TRBV7-3 with TRBJ2-2; TRBD2 matches 10 bases. The CDR3 loop spans 16 amino acids. V lost 2 bases and J lost 5; bases outside the gene matches: 5. Germline CDR1 reads SGHTA; CDR2 reads FQGTGA.

J is TRBJ1-1 and V is TRBV27, with D possibly being TRBD1 (6 bases). V was cut by 3 bases and J by 4 bases, with 9 bases left in between. CDR1 is MNHEY, CDR2 SMNVEV, per germline (reference sequence). This CDR3 has 13 amino acids. The CDR3 sequence is CASSFRGGTEAFF. CDR3 coding DNA: TGTGCCAGCAGTTTCCGAGGGGGCACTGAAGCTTTCTTT.

The V gene is TRBV19, the J gene TRBJ2-7; D is perhaps TRBD2 (5 bases). Germline CDR1 and CDR2: LNHDA and SQIVND (reference sequence). Trimming removed 2 bases at V and 6 bases at J, with 11 bases between. This CDR3 contains 13 residues. The CDR3 DNA sequence: TGTGCCAGTAGTATAAGTAGGGCGGGCGAGCAGTACTTC. Amino acid sequence: CASSISRAGEQYF.

The chain joins TRBV25-1 to TRBJ2-2; 7 positions agree with TRBD2. This CDR3 has 17 residues. After removal of 7 bases from V and 5 bases from J, the junction contained 16 bases not matched to a gene. The V gene's germline CDR1 is MGHDK and CDR2 SYGVNS. CDR3 sequence (DNA): TGTGCCAGCACGCCGGGGGAGGGGCCTATGTTTACCGGGGAGCTGTTTTTT. Its translation: CASTPGEGPMFTGELFF.